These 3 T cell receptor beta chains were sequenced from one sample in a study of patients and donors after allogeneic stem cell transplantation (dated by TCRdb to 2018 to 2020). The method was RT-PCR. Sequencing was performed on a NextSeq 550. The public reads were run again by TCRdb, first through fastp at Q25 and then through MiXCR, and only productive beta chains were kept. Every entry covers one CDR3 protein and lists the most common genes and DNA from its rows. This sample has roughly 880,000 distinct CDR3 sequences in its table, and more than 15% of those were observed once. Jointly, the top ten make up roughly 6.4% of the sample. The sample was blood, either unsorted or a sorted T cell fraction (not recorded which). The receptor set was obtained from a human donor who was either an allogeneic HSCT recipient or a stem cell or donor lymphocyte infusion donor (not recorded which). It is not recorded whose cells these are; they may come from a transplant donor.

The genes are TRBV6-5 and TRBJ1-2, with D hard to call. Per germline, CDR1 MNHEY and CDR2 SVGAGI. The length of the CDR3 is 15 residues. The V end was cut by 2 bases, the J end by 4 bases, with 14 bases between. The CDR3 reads CASSYRELRAYGYTF. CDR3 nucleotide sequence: TGTGCCAGCAGTTACCGGGAGTTGAGGGCCTATGGCTACACCTTC.

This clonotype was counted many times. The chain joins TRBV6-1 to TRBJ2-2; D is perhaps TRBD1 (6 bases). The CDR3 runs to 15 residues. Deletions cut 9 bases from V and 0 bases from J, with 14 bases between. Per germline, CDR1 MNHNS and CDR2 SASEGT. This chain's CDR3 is CASCRDNSNTGELFF. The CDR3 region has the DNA TGTGCCAGTTGCCGGGACAACTCGAACACCGGGGAGCTGTTTTTT.

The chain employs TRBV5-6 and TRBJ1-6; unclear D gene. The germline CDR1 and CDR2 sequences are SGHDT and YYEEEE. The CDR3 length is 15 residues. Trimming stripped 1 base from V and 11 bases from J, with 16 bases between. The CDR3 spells CASSLTGGSFTPLHF. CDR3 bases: TGTGCCAGCAGCTTGACCGGCGGAAGTTTTACACCCCTCCACTTT.